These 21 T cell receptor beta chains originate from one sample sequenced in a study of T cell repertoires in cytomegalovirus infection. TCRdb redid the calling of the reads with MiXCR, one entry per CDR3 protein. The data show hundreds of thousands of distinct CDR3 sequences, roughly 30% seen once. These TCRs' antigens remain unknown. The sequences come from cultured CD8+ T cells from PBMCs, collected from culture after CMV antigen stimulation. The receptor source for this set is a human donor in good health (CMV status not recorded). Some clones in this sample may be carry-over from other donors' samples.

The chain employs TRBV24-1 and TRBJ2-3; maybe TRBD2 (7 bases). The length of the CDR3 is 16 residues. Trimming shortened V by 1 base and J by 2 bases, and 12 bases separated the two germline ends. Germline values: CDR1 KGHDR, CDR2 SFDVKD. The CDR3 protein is CATSDLGGADTDTQYF. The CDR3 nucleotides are TGTGCCACCAGTGATTTAGGGGGGGCGGACACAGATACGCAGTATTTT.

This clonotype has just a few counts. CDR3 sequence: CASSPTARTEAFF. The CDR3 DNA is TGTGCCAGCAGTCCGACAGCAAGAACTGAAGCTTTCTTT. This chain connects TRBV6-4 to TRBJ1-1, with D possibly matching TRBD1 (5 bases). CDR1 is MRHNA and CDR2 is SNTAGT in the germline V gene. The CDR3 sequence is 13 residues long. V was cut by 5 bases and J by 5 bases, with 12 bases left in between.

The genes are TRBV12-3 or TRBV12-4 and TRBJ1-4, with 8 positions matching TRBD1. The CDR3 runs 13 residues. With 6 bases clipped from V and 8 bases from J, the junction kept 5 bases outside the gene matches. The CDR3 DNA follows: TGTGCCAGCAGCCGGACAGGGTTCGAAAAACTGTTTTTT. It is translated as CASSRTGFEKLFF.

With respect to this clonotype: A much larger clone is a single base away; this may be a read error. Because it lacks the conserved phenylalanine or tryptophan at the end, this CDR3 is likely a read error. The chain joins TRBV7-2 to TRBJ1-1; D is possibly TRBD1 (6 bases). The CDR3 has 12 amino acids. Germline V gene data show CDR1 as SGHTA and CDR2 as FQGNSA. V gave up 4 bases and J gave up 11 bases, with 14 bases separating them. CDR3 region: CASSSGQKEAFL. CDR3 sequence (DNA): TGTGCCAGCAGCTCGGGACAAAAGGAGGCTTTCCTT.

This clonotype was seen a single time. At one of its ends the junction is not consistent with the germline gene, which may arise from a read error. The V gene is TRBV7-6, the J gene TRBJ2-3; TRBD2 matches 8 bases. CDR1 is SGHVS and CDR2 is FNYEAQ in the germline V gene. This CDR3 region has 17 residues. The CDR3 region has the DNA TGTGCCAGCATCCTGTTACCCACTAGCGGAAGCATAGATACGCAGTATTTT. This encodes CASILLPTSGSIDTQYF.

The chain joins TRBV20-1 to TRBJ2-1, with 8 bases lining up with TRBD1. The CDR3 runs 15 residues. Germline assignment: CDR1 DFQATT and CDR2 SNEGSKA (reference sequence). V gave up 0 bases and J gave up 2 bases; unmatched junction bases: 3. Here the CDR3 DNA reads TGCAGTGCTAGAGAGACAGGGGCACCCTACAATGAGCAGTTCTTC. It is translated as CSARETGAPYNEQFF.

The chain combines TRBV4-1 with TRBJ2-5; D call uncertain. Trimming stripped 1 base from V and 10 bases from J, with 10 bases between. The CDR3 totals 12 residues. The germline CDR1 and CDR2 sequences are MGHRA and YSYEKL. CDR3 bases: TGCGCCAGCAGCCAAGGCCCGGCAGACCAGTACTTC. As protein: CASSQGPADQYF.

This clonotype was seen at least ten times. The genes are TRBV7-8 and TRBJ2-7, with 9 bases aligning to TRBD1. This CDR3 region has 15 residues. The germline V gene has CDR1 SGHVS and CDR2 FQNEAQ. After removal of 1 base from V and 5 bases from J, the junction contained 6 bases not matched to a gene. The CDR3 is CASSLESWDRDEQYV. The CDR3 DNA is TGTGCCAGCAGCTTAGAATCGTGGGACAGGGACGAGCAGTACGTC.

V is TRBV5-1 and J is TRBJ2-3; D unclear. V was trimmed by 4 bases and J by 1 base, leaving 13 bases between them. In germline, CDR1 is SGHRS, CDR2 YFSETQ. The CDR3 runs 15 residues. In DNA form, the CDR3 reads TGCGCCAGCAGCGGAGTAGGCGATGGCACAGATACGCAGTATTTT. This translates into CASSGVGDGTDTQYF.

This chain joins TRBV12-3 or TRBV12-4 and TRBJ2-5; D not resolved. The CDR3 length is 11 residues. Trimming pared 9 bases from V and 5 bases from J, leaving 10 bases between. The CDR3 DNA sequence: TGTGCCAGTCTTTTAGGCGAGACCCAGTACTTC. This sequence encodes CASLLGETQYF.

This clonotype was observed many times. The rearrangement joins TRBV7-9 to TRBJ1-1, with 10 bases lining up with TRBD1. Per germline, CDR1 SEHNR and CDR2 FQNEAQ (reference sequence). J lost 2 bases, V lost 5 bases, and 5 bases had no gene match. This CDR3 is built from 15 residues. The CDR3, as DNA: TGTGCCAGCAGCGACAGGGGGCGAGGTAACACTGAAGCTTTCTTT. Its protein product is CASSDRGRGNTEAFF. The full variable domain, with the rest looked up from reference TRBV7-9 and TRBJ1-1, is DTGVSQNPRHKITKRGQNVTFRCDPISEHNRLYWYRQTLGQGPEFLTYFQNEAQLEKSRLLSDRFSAERPKGSFSTLEIQRTEQGDSAMYLCASSDRGRGNTEAFFGQGTRLTVV.

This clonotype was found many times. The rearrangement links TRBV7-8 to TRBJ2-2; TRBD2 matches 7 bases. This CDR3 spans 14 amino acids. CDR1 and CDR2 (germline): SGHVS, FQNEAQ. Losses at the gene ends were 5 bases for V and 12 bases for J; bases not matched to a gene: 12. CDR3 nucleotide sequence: TGTGCCAGCAGCATCGGTCGACTAGCAGGGAAGCTGTTTTTT. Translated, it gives CASSIGRLAGKLFF.

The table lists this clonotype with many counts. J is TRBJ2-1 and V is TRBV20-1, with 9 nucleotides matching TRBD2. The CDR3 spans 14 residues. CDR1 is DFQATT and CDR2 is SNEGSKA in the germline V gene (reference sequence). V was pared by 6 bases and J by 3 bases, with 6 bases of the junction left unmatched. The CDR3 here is CSATGTSSYNEQFF. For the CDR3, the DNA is TGCAGTGCCACCGGGACTAGCAGCTACAATGAGCAGTTCTTC.

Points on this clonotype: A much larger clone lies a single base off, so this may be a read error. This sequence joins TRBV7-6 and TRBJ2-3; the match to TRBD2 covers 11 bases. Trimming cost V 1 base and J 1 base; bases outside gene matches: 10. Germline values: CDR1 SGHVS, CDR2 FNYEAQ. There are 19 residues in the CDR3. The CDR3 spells CASSLVGTSGGLGTDTQYF. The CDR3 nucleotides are TGTGCCAGCAGCTTAGTAGGAACTAGCGGGGGCCTGGGCACAGATACGCAGTATTTT.

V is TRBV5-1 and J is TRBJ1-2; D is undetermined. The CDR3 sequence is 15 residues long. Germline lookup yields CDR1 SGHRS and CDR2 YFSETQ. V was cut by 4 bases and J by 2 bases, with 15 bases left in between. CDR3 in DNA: TGCGCCAGCAGCCTTGATTCGACGGGAAACTATGGCTACACCTTC. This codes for CASSLDSTGNYGYTF.

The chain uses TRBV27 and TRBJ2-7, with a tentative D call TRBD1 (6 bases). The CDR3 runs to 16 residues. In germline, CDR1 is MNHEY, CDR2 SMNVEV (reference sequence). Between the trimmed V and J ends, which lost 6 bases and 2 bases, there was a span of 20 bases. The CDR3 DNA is TGTGCCAGCAGCGCACCCCTCGAGACAGGCACCTACGAGCAGTACGTC. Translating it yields CASSAPLETGTYEQYV.

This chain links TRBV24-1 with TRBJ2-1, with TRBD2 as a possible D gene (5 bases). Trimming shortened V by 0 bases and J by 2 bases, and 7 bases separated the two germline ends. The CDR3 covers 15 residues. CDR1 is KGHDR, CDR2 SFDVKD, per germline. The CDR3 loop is CATSDLEGPYNEQFF. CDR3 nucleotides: TGTGCCACCAGTGATTTGGAGGGTCCCTACAATGAGCAGTTCTTC.

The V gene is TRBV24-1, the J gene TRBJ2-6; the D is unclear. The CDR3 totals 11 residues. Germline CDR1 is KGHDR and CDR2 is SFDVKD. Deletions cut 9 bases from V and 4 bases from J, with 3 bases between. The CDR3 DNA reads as TGTGCCACCTACGGGGCCAACGTCCTGACTTTC. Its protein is CATYGANVLTF.

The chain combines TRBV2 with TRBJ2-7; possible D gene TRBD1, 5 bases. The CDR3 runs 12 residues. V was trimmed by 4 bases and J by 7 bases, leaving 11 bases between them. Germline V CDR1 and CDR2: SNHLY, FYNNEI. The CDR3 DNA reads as TGTGCCAGCAGTGCCAGGGTCGATGAGCAGTACTTC. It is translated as CASSARVDEQYF.

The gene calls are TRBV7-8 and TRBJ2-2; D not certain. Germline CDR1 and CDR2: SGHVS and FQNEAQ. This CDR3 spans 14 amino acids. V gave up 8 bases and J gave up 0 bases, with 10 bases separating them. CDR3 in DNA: TGTGCCAGCCCCCCAAGCTCGAACACCGGGGAGCTGTTTTTT. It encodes CASPPSSNTGELFF. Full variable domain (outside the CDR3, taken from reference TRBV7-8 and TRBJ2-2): GAGVSQSPRYKVAKRGQDVALRCDPISGHVSLFWYQQALGQGPEFLTYFQNEAQLDKSGLPSDRFFAERPEGSVSTLKIQRTQQEDSAVYLCASPPSSNTGELFFGEGSRLTVL.

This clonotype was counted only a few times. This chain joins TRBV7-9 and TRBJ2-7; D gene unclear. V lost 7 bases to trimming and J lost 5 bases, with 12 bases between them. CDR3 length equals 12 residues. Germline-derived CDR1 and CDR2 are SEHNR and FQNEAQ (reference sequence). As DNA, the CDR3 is TGTGCCAGCACCAGCAGGATGGACGAGCAGTACTTC. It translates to CASTSRMDEQYF. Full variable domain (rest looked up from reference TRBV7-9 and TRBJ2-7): DTGVSQNPRHKITKRGQNVTFRCDPISEHNRLYWYRQTLGQGPEFLTYFQNEAQLEKSRLLSDRFSAERPKGSFSTLEIQRTEQGDSAMYLCASTSRMDEQYFGPGTRLTVT.